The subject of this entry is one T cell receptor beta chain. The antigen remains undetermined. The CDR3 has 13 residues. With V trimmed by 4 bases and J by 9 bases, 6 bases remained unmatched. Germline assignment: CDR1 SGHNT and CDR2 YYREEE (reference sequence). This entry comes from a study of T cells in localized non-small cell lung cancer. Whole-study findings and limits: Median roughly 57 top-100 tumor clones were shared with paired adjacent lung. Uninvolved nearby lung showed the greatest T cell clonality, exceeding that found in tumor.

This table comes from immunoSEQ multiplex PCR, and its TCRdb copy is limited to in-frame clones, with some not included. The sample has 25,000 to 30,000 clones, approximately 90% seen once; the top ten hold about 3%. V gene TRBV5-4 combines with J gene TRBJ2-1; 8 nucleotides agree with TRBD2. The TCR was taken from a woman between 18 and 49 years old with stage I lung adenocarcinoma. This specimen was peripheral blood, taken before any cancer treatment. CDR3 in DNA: TGTGCCAGCAGCGTAGCGGGGCGGGTTGAGCAGTTCTTC. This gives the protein CASSVAGRVEQFF.